This T cell receptor (beta chain) was found in a study of T cells after yellow fever vaccination. Between the trimmed V and J ends, which lost 4 bases and 4 bases, there was a span of 8 bases. Germline V gene sequence: CDR1 SEHNR, CDR2 FQNEAQ (reference sequence). CDR3 length: 13 residues. TCRdb analysed the 5' RACE reads with MiXCR anew, one entry per CDR3 protein. The sample holds about 260,000 distinct CDR3 sequences, over 4.5% seen once. This clonotype was counted between two and nine times. The sample here was CD4+ T cells sorted from PBMCs, taken on the day of the yellow fever booster vaccination. The clonotype was recovered from a man between 18 and 29 years old who received the YFV17D yellow fever vaccine. V and J are TRBV7-9 and TRBJ2-1, with a tentative D call TRBD1 (5 bases). DNA for the CDR3: TGTGCCAGCAGCTCCCAGGGTTACAATGAGCAGTTCTTC. Translated, it gives CASSSQGYNEQFF.